These 10 T cell receptor beta chains were sequenced from one sample in a study of T-cell memory formation after mild COVID-19. TCRdb re-called the 5' RACE reads through MiXCR, storing one row per CDR3 protein. The top ten hold approximately 3% of the sample, which has about 210,000 distinct CDR3 sequences, approximately 10% seen once. The specimen was PBMCs or a T cell subset sorted from them (not recorded which). These receptors all stem from a man between 18 and 29 years old who had mild COVID-19 (a few samples of this study predate the infection). Cell type and time point are not known.

V usage is TRBV3-1 and J usage is TRBJ2-2; 9 bases line up with TRBD1. V shed 2 bases, J shed 2 bases, and the junction held 3 bases outside the gene matches. The length of the CDR3 is 16 residues. Germline V gene lookup returns CDR1 LGHDT and CDR2 YNNKEL (reference sequence). The DNA of the CDR3 is TGTGCCAGCAGCCAACCGGGACAGGGAAACACCGGGGAGCTGTTTTTT. The encoded protein is CASSQPGQGNTGELFF.

This clonotype appeared a few times. This chain uses TRBV11-2 with TRBJ2-7, with no clear D. V gave up 0 bases and J gave up 1 base, with 10 bases separating them. This CDR3 comprises 15 residues. Per germline, CDR1 SGHAT and CDR2 FQNNGV. In DNA, the CDR3 is TGTGCCAGCAGCTTAGATCCCAGGTTTTCCTACGAGCAGTACGTC. It translates to CASSLDPRFSYEQYV.

This clonotype came up a few times. The chain recombines TRBV20-1 with TRBJ2-7, with 7 positions matching TRBD2. The CDR3 contains 13 residues. V was clipped by 1 base and J by 0 bases; unmatched bases: 0. The germline V gene encodes CDR1 DFQATT and CDR2 SNEGSKA (reference sequence). The CDR3 is CSARASGSYEQYV. The CDR3 DNA reads as TGCAGTGCTAGAGCTAGCGGCTCCTACGAGCAGTACGTC.

The chain has TRBV25-1 and TRBJ2-7, with 7 bases aligning to TRBD1. Germline CDR1 is MGHDK and CDR2 is SYGVNS. The CDR3 consists of 15 residues. With 3 bases clipped from V and 3 bases from J, the junction kept 8 bases outside the gene matches. CDR3: CASSEPRSGGYEQYF. In DNA form, the CDR3 reads TGTGCCAGCAGTGAGCCACGGTCAGGGGGCTACGAGCAGTACTTC.

This chain joins TRBV12-3 or TRBV12-4 and TRBJ2-2, with D uncertain. V was cut by 6 bases and J by 5 bases, with 10 bases left in between. The length of the CDR3 is 13 residues. This CDR3 reads CASSYVGTGELFF. The CDR3 DNA follows: TGTGCCAGCAGCTATGTAGGAACCGGGGAGCTGTTTTTT.

This clonotype was seen repeatedly, ten times or more. V gene TRBV3-1 combines with J gene TRBJ2-5; D not resolved. This CDR3 region has 15 residues. V gave up 1 base and J gave up 5 bases, with 14 bases separating them. Germline V gene data show CDR1 as LGHDT and CDR2 as YNNKEL (reference sequence). The CDR3 region is CASSQGEVAVETQYF. For the CDR3, the DNA is TGTGCCAGCAGCCAAGGAGAGGTAGCCGTCGAGACCCAGTACTTC.

The table lists this clonotype with a few counts. The chain carries TRBV7-9 and TRBJ2-7; D remains unclear. The ends were cut back, 0 bases at V and 3 bases at J, with 15 bases in the middle. The CDR3 loop spans 16 amino acids. In germline, CDR1 is SEHNR, CDR2 FQNEAQ (reference sequence). The CDR3 DNA sequence: TGTGCCAGCAGCTTAGCCCCCTTCTCGGTGGGCTACGAGCAGTACTTC. It codes for CASSLAPFSVGYEQYF.

This clonotype was counted at least ten times. This chain links TRBV5-1 with TRBJ2-3; 8 nucleotides match TRBD2. Germline V gene lookup returns CDR1 SGHRS and CDR2 YFSETQ. The CDR3 is 15 residues long. V lost 0 bases and J lost 5; bases outside the gene matches: 5. The CDR3 DNA is TGCGCCAGCAGCTTGGCGGGGACTAGAGGAGATACGCAGTATTTT. Translated: CASSLAGTRGDTQYF. Combining the CDR3 with reference TRBV5-1 and TRBJ2-3 gives the whole variable domain KAGVTQTPRYLIKTRGQQVTLSCSPISGHRSVSWYQQTPGQGLQFLFEYFSETQRNKGNFPGRFSGRQFSNSRSEMNVSTLELGDSALYLCASSLAGTRGDTQYFGPGTRLTVL.

Only a few counts were recorded for this clonotype. The genes are TRBV5-1 and TRBJ1-1; the D is unclear. V gave up 4 bases and J gave up 3 bases, with 10 bases separating them. Germline V lookup: CDR1 SGHRS, CDR2 YFSETQ. The CDR3 is made up of 13 amino acids. CDR3 protein: CASSRGSDTEAFF. Written as DNA, the CDR3 is TGCGCCAGCAGCCGGGGTTCGGACACTGAAGCTTTCTTT.

V gene TRBV6-2 or TRBV6-3 combines with J gene TRBJ2-7; D not certain. This CDR3 has 12 amino acids. In germline, CDR1 is MNHEY, CDR2 SVGEGT. The V and J ends lost 2 bases and 4 bases respectively, with 6 bases between them. The CDR3 region is CASSYKGYEQYF. The CDR3 DNA reads as TGTGCCAGCAGTTACAAGGGTTACGAGCAGTACTTC.